A single sample gave rise to the 30 T cell receptor beta chains below, sequenced in a study of CD8 T cells in Susac syndrome. RNA in amounts of roughly 0.45 to 1 ug was reverse transcribed with random hexamers. TCRdb ran MiXCR on the immunoSEQ multiplex PCR reads and lists one entry per CDR3 protein. The sample lists roughly 200,000 distinct CDR3 sequences; approximately 95% were seen once. Sample: CD4+ T cells from PBMCs. These receptor sequences come from a human donor in good health.

The CDR3 DNA reads TGTGCTAGTGGTTTAGGGACAGAAGAGACCCAGTACTTC. Protein sequence: CASGLGTEETQYF. The rearrangement uses TRBV12-5 and TRBJ2-5; 7 nucleotides align to TRBD1. CDR1 is LGHNT, CDR2 FRNRAP, per germline. CDR3 size: 13 residues. The V gene end was trimmed by 3 bases and the J gene end by 3 bases; junction bases not matched to a gene: 1. The full variable domain, its missing parts supplied by reference TRBV12-5 and TRBJ2-5, is DARVTQTPRHKVTEMGQEVTMRCQPILGHNTVFWYRQTMMQGLELLAYFRNRAPLDDSGMPKDRFSAEMPDATLATLKIQPSEPRDSAVYFCASGLGTEETQYFGPGTRLLVL.

The CDR3 DNA is TGTGCCAGCTCACCCGATGCAGGGGCTGGCGAGCAGTACGTC. This encodes CASSPDAGAGEQYV. The V call is TRBV18, the J call TRBJ2-7; D possibly corresponds to TRBD1 (6 bases). Germline lookup yields CDR1 KGHSH and CDR2 LQKENI. The CDR3 consists of 14 residues. The V end lost 3 bases, the J end lost 6 bases, and 15 bases lay between the germline ends.

This chain connects TRBV20-1 to TRBJ1-2, with no clear D. Trimming removed 5 bases at V and 0 bases at J, with 7 bases between. Per the germline V gene, CDR1 is DFQATT and CDR2 is SNEGSKA (reference sequence). The CDR3 sequence is 12 residues long. The CDR3 sequence is CSADAPNYGYTF. As DNA, the CDR3 is TGCAGTGCTGACGCCCCTAACTATGGCTACACCTTC.

The chain combines TRBV20-1 with TRBJ2-7; TRBD2 matches 8 bases. V was pared by 4 bases and J by 1 base, with 9 bases of the junction left unmatched. Germline CDR1 and CDR2: DFQATT and SNEGSKA (reference sequence). This CDR3 contains 15 residues. CDR3 DNA: TGCAGTGCTACCTCCCCAGTAGCGGGATCCTACGAGCAGTACGTC. It is translated as CSATSPVAGSYEQYV.

This clonotype was found once. The junction shows a germline mismatch at one end, possibly a read error. V and J are TRBV15 and TRBJ2-1; possibly TRBD1 for D (5 bases). The CDR3 is made up of 13 amino acids. Germline V gene sequence: CDR1 LNHNV, CDR2 YYDKDF (reference sequence). For the CDR3, the DNA is TGTGCCACCAGCAGAGATCGCGAAACAGGAGTCCTCTTC. Translation: CATSRDRETGVLF.

The rearrangement uses TRBV7-2 and TRBJ2-1; the D is unclear. Germline loops: CDR1 SGHTA, CDR2 FQGNSA. This CDR3 has 13 residues. Deletions cut 5 bases from V and 6 bases from J, with 11 bases between. The CDR3 is CASSRKTGNEQFF. The CDR3 coding sequence is TGTGCCAGCAGCCGAAAAACGGGCAATGAGCAGTTCTTC. Complete variable domain (other parts from reference TRBV7-2 and TRBJ2-1): GAGVSQSPSNKVTEKGKDVELRCDPISGHTALYWYRQSLGQGLEFLIYFQGNSAPDKSGLPSDRFSAERTGGSVSTLTIQRTQQEDSAVYLCASSRKTGNEQFFGPGTRLTVL.

The chain couples TRBV20-1 to TRBJ2-5; maybe TRBD1 (5 bases). V was shortened by 5 bases and J by 5 bases, with 12 bases between the two germline ends. This CDR3 is built from 12 residues. Germline V gives CDR1 DFQATT, CDR2 SNEGSKA (reference sequence). DNA of the CDR3: TGCAGTGCTGAAGACAGACGGGAGACCCAGTACTTC. Protein: CSAEDRRETQYF.

The V call is TRBV20-1, the J call TRBJ2-7; D uncertain. Per germline, CDR1 DFQATT and CDR2 SNEGSKA (reference sequence). The CDR3 has 14 amino acids. Between the trimmed V and J ends, which lost 6 bases and 4 bases, there was a span of 19 bases. The CDR3 DNA is TGCAGTGCCGACTCACCAGGACGGAAATACGAGCAGTACGTC. Translated: CSADSPGRKYEQYV.

The chain carries TRBV20-1 and TRBJ1-5, with D possibly TRBD1 on 5 matching bases. This CDR3 comprises 14 residues. Germline values: CDR1 DFQATT, CDR2 SNEGSKA (reference sequence). The V end was cut by 1 base, the J end by 6 bases, with 13 bases between. DNA for the CDR3: TGCAGTGCTAGAGCTCCAGGGATGGGTCAGCCCCAGCATTTT. Translation gives CSARAPGMGQPQHF.

This chain uses TRBV7-2 with TRBJ2-7, with unresolved D. This CDR3 region has 13 residues. Germline V CDR1 and CDR2: SGHTA, FQGNSA. V lost 1 base and J lost 7, with 11 bases in between. The CDR3, as DNA: TGTGCCAGCAGCTTAGGTGCAGCCTGGGAGCAGTACTTC. Protein: CASSLGAAWEQYF.

V gene TRBV2 combines with J gene TRBJ2-1, with 10 bases aligning to TRBD2. Germline-derived CDR1 and CDR2 are SNHLY and FYNNEI. V trimming: 3 bases; J trimming: 9 bases; junction bases outside the gene matches: 11. The CDR3 is made up of 16 amino acids. CDR3 protein: CASSEGSGRISGEQFF. DNA for the CDR3: TGTGCCAGCAGTGAGGGTAGCGGGAGGATAAGCGGTGAGCAGTTCTTC. The full variable domain, completed using reference TRBV2 and TRBJ2-1, is EPEVTQTPSHQVTQMGQEVILRCVPISNHLYFYWYRQILGQKVEFLVSFYNNEISEKSEIFDDQFSVERPDGSNFTLKIRSTKLEDSAMYFCASSEGSGRISGEQFFGPGTRLTVL.

This clonotype turned up a few times. The rearrangement links TRBV6-2 or TRBV6-3 to TRBJ1-1; the D is unclear. Trimming removed 4 bases from V and 1 base from J, with 4 bases in between. Germline-derived CDR1 and CDR2 are MNHEY and SVGEGT. The CDR3 totals 12 residues. CDR3 region: CASSLRNTEAFF. CDR3 coding DNA: TGTGCCAGCAGTTTGAGGAACACTGAAGCTTTCTTT.

V and J are TRBV4-3 and TRBJ1-2; a weak D match, TRBD1 (5 bases). The length of the CDR3 is 14 residues. V gave up 4 bases and J gave up 0 bases, with 9 bases separating them. Germline-derived CDR1 and CDR2 are LGHNA and YSLEER. The CDR3 DNA follows: TGCGCCAGCAGCCCCCGGACACCTAACTATGGCTACACCTTC. It yields the protein CASSPRTPNYGYTF.

This clonotype came up once. The chain links TRBV20-1 to TRBJ1-1; a possible D gene is TRBD1 (5 bases). V gave up 4 bases and J gave up 6 bases, with 9 bases separating them. CDR3 length: 11 residues. From germline, CDR1 is DFQATT and CDR2 SNEGSKA (reference sequence). The CDR3, as DNA: TGCAGTGCTAAGGGGCCGGCTGAAGCTTTCTTT. Residues: CSAKGPAEAFF.

The CDR3: CASSLGGSLYYNEQFF. The CDR3 DNA is TGTGCCAGCAGTCTCGGCGGGTCCCTCTATTACAATGAGCAGTTCTTC. The chain joins TRBV28 to TRBJ2-1; possibly TRBD2 for D (5 bases). The ends were cut back, 5 bases at V and 4 bases at J, with 18 bases in the middle. In germline, CDR1 is MDHEN, CDR2 SYDVKM. CDR3 length: 16 amino acids.

The chain is built from TRBV27 and TRBJ1-1, with D perhaps matching TRBD1 (5 bases). Germline values: CDR1 MNHEY, CDR2 SMNVEV (reference sequence). This CDR3 is built from 13 residues. The germline V and J ends were trimmed by 6 bases and 9 bases, with 17 bases remaining between them. The CDR3 sequence: CASRLDVDSKAFF. DNA for the CDR3: TGTGCCAGCAGACTAGATGTTGACAGCAAAGCTTTCTTT.

The chain links TRBV5-6 to TRBJ1-2; 9 bases match TRBD1. V gave up 2 bases and J gave up 6 bases; unmatched junction bases: 8. The length of the CDR3 is 15 residues. The germline CDR1 and CDR2 sequences are SGHDT and YYEEEE. Written as DNA, the CDR3 is TGTGCCAGCAGCTTCCTCCCGGGACAGGGAAATGGCTACACCTTC. Residues: CASSFLPGQGNGYTF.

This chain joins TRBV19 and TRBJ1-2; no reliable D call. Germline CDR1 reads LNHDA; CDR2 reads SQIVND (reference sequence). CDR3 length: 13 amino acids. V lost 8 bases to trimming and J lost 0 bases, with 10 bases between them. CDR3: CASWTPPNYGYTF. The CDR3 bases are TGTGCCAGTTGGACCCCTCCTAACTATGGCTACACCTTC.

The V gene is TRBV5-6, the J gene TRBJ2-7, with 9 bases identical to TRBD1. Unmatched junction bases numbered 12, after V lost 0 bases and J lost 5 bases. The CDR3 is 17 residues long. CDR1 is SGHDT and CDR2 is YYEEEE in the germline V gene. CDR3 bases: TGTGCCAGCAGCTTGGACAGGGGGCGCCTACTACTGGACGAGCAGTACGTC. The encoded protein is CASSLDRGRLLLDEQYV.

The chain carries TRBV20-1 and TRBJ2-3, with TRBD1 identical over 10 bases. This CDR3 contains 17 residues. From germline, CDR1 is DFQATT and CDR2 SNEGSKA (reference sequence). J lost 6 bases, V lost 5 bases, and 17 bases had no gene match. CDR3 nucleotide sequence: TGCAGTGCTCCCCCGAGCGTGACAGGGGGCGCGGTCGATACGCAGTATTTT. Encoded protein: CSAPPSVTGGAVDTQYF.

CDR3 in DNA: TGTGCCAGCAGTGAATTGGATGGATCCTATGGCTACACCTTC. Protein sequence: CASSELDGSYGYTF. This chain connects TRBV2 to TRBJ1-2; D is ambiguous. The CDR3 totals 14 residues. Deletions cut 2 bases from V and 4 bases from J, with 11 bases between. The V gene's germline CDR1 is SNHLY and CDR2 FYNNEI. The variable domain in full, with the rest retrieved from reference TRBV2 and TRBJ1-2, is EPEVTQTPSHQVTQMGQEVILRCVPISNHLYFYWYRQILGQKVEFLVSFYNNEISEKSEIFDDQFSVERPDGSNFTLKIRSTKLEDSAMYFCASSELDGSYGYTFGSGTRLTVV.

V usage is TRBV4-1 and J usage is TRBJ2-5; the D gene is possibly TRBD2 (5 bases). Germline CDR1 reads MGHRA; CDR2 reads YSYEKL. CDR3 length: 14 residues. Trimming shortened V by 1 base and J by 5 bases, and 11 bases separated the two germline ends. CDR3 sequence: CASSQVSEVETQYF. In nucleotides, the CDR3 is TGCGCCAGCAGCCAAGTCTCGGAGGTGGAGACCCAGTACTTC.

This chain uses TRBV29-1 with TRBJ1-3; D call uncertain. The CDR3 length is 14 residues. V was shortened by 0 bases and J by 3 bases, with 9 bases between the two germline ends. In germline, CDR1 is SQVTM, CDR2 ANQGSEA. CDR3: CSVEDEEGGNTIYF. DNA for the CDR3: TGCAGCGTTGAAGACGAAGAGGGTGGAAACACCATATATTTT.

The V gene is TRBV9, the J gene TRBJ2-1; a possible D gene is TRBD2 (6 bases). The CDR3 covers 14 residues. Trimming shortened V by 0 bases and J by 9 bases, and 13 bases separated the two germline ends. Germline V gene sequence: CDR1 SGDLS, CDR2 YYNGEE. CDR3 region: CASSVVGGGGEQFF. CDR3 in DNA: TGTGCCAGCAGCGTAGTCGGGGGAGGTGGTGAGCAGTTCTTC.

V gene TRBV20-1 combines with J gene TRBJ2-7, with TRBD1 matching over 7 bases. This CDR3 has 11 residues. Trimming cost V 6 bases and J 5 bases; bases outside gene matches: 4. Looked up from germline, CDR1 is DFQATT and CDR2 is SNEGSKA (reference sequence). The CDR3 region is CSADRVDEQYF. Here the CDR3 DNA reads TGCAGTGCAGACAGGGTGGACGAGCAGTACTTC.

This clonotype showed up just once. The chain uses TRBV11-1 and TRBJ2-5, with D possibly TRBD1 on 6 matching bases. The CDR3 consists of 13 residues. The V gene's germline CDR1 is SGHAT and CDR2 FQDESV (reference sequence). Deletions cut 5 bases from V and 4 bases from J, with 11 bases between. CDR3 in DNA: TGTGCCAGCAGCGCCAACAGGGTAGAGACCCAGTACTTC. Translating gives CASSANRVETQYF.

V usage is TRBV3-1 and J usage is TRBJ2-7, with D uncertain. Trimming took 0 bases from V and 7 from J, leaving 16 bases between them. Germline V lookup: CDR1 LGHDT, CDR2 YNNKEL (reference sequence). The CDR3 has 15 amino acids. Written as DNA, the CDR3 is TGTGCCAGCAGCCAAGATTTTTCGTCGGCTAGAGAGCAGTACTTC. Translation gives CASSQDFSSAREQYF.

This chain connects TRBV19 to TRBJ1-2, with D unresolved. CDR3 length: 14 amino acids. The V gene lost 5 bases and the J gene lost 5 bases, with 15 bases spanning the gap. Looked up from germline, CDR1 is LNHDA and CDR2 is SQIVND (reference sequence). The CDR3 nucleotides read TGTGCCAGTAGTCCGACACCAAGGGATTATGGCTACACCTTC. Its translation is CASSPTPRDYGYTF.

The V call is TRBV5-1, the J call TRBJ2-1, with 7 nucleotides matching TRBD2. The CDR3 sequence is 15 residues long. Germline values: CDR1 SGHRS, CDR2 YFSETQ. The junction had 8 bases not matched to a gene; V was cut back by 0 bases and J by 8 bases. This CDR3 is CASSLDRGETDEQFF. In nucleotides, the CDR3 is TGCGCCAGCAGCTTGGACCGGGGGGAGACCGATGAGCAGTTCTTC.

The V gene is TRBV7-9, the J gene TRBJ2-7; tentative D call: TRBD2 (5 bases). CDR1 and CDR2 from the germline V gene are SEHNR and FQNEAQ (reference sequence). The CDR3 runs 14 residues. With 2 bases removed from V and 2 bases from J, the gap between germline ends came to 10 bases. The CDR3 DNA reads as TGTGCCAGCAGCTTATTAGCGATGGCCTACGAGCAGTACTTC. Its translation is CASSLLAMAYEQYF. Based on the CDR3 plus reference TRBV7-9 and TRBJ2-7, the full variable domain is DTGVSQNPRHKITKRGQNVTFRCDPISEHNRLYWYRQTLGQGPEFLTYFQNEAQLEKSRLLSDRFSAERPKGSFSTLEIQRTEQGDSAMYLCASSLLAMAYEQYFGPGTRLTVT.